Here is one TCR beta chain with its context. Antigen specificity is unknown. The data stem from a study of cytomegalovirus exposure and HLA in healthy donors. General study results and limits: The authors confirmed in vitro that three CMV-associated chains were specific for CMV antigens. TCR beta V segments were, for the most part, productive about 87% or about 30% of the time in an earlier analysis.

Primers for the PCR totalled 60 Vbeta and 13 Jbeta. TCRdb keeps only in-frame clones here, not all; method: immunoSEQ multiplex PCR. The top ten hold over 1% of the sample, which has about 140,000 clones, around 73% seen once. Looked up from germline, CDR1 is MNHNS and CDR2 is SASEGT. The CDR3 has 14 amino acids. The V end was cut by 5 bases, the J end by 5 bases, with 15 bases between. Sequencing input: PBMCs. The chain links TRBV6-1 to TRBJ1-1, with TRBD1 as a possible D gene (5 bases). The origin of this receptor is a woman aged 35 to 49 in good health and CMV-seronegative. The CDR3 DNA reads as TGTGCCAGCAGTTTAATAAGGGGAGGGACTGAAGCTTTCTTT. Amino acids: CASSLIRGGTEAFF.